Each of the 30 T cell receptor beta chains below was sequenced from the same sample in a study of CD8+CD57+ T cells in acquired aplastic anemia. For CDR3 and TCR beta VDJ profiling, genomic DNA was the template used. TCRdb reanalysed the reads using MiXCR and keeps one entry per CDR3 protein. Seen here are 200,000 to 250,000 distinct CDR3 sequences, roughly 35% observed once, and the top ten hold 1% to 1.3%. The material sequenced was sorted CD4+, CD8+, or CD8+CD57+ T cells (not recorded which) from PBMCs. These receptors were taken from a human donor in good health, serving as a control.

This clonotype showed up just a few times. This sequence joins TRBV4-1 and TRBJ2-1, with a weak D call TRBD2 (5 bases). Germline assignment: CDR1 MGHRA and CDR2 YSYEKL. CDR3 size: 20 residues. V was clipped by 0 bases and J by 7 bases, with 28 bases between them. The CDR3 DNA follows: TGCGCCAGCAGCCAAGATCGCCCCTTGAGGCTAGCAGCGTCTTCGAATGAGCAGTTCTTC. Protein: CASSQDRPLRLAASSNEQFF.

Turning to this clonotype: Given a much more abundant clone one base away, this may be a read error. The chain is built from TRBV6-1 and TRBJ1-2; maybe TRBD1 (6 bases). The germline V gene has CDR1 MNHNS and CDR2 SASEGT. The CDR3 is 15 amino acids. Between the trimmed V and J ends, which lost 6 bases and 8 bases, there was a span of 22 bases. CDR3 sequence reads: CASSLLQAGVKGYTF. DNA of the CDR3: TGTGCCAGCAGCTTATTACAAGCAGGGGTGAAGGGCTACACCTTC.

In this sample, this clonotype turned up many times. This chain connects TRBV6-1 to TRBJ1-2; no clear D gene. The CDR3 spans 13 residues. Germline V gene lookup returns CDR1 MNHNS and CDR2 SASEGT. V was pared by 10 bases and J by 2 bases, with 14 bases between. Here the CDR3 reads CATKAAINYGYTF. The CDR3 DNA is TGTGCCACCAAGGCAGCGATCAACTATGGCTACACCTTC.

Regarding this clonotype: Just one base apart from a much larger clone, this may be a read error. This chain connects TRBV24-1 to TRBJ2-1, with TRBD2 as a possible D gene (6 bases). Trimming took 0 bases from V and 12 from J, leaving 26 bases between them. The CDR3 extends over 18 amino acids. CDR1 is KGHDR and CDR2 is SFDVKD in the germline V gene. The CDR3 nucleotides are TGTGCCACCAGTGATTTGAACCGCGACGCGGCGGGACCCCACGGGCAGTTCTTC. It translates to CATSDLNRDAAGPHGQFF.

This sequence joins TRBV6-1 and TRBJ2-3, with TRBD2 identical over 11 bases. V trimming: 6 bases; J trimming: 3 bases; junction bases outside the gene matches: 8. The germline V gene has CDR1 MNHNS and CDR2 SASEGT. The CDR3 consists of 16 residues. Here the CDR3 reads CASRVTSGGLTDTQYF. For the CDR3, the DNA is TGTGCCAGCAGGGTAACTAGCGGGGGACTAACAGATACGCAGTATTTT.

Many counts were recorded for this clonotype. The rearrangement links TRBV20-1 to TRBJ2-3; a possible D gene is TRBD1 (5 bases). The CDR3 is made up of 13 amino acids. V shed 7 bases and J shed 0 bases, with 11 bases lying between them. Per the germline V gene, CDR1 is DFQATT and CDR2 is SNEGSKA (reference sequence). CDR3 DNA sequence: TGCAGTGTTTCAGGGATTAGCACAGATACGCAGTATTTT. Translated, it gives CSVSGISTDTQYF.

This clonotype was recorded a few times. The chain links TRBV11-2 to TRBJ1-1; 9 bases line up with TRBD1. The V and J ends lost 3 bases and 4 bases, in that order; junction bases with no gene match: 3. The CDR3 is 14 residues long. Germline-derived CDR1 and CDR2 are SGHAT and FQNNGV. The CDR3 is CASSFSGQGTEAFF. The CDR3 nucleotides read TGTGCCAGCAGCTTTTCGGGACAGGGCACTGAAGCTTTCTTT.

This chain connects TRBV19 to TRBJ2-2; perhaps TRBD2 as D (7 bases). With 4 bases removed from V and 5 bases from J, the gap between germline ends came to 14 bases. Germline loops: CDR1 LNHDA, CDR2 SQIVND (reference sequence). This CDR3 spans 15 amino acids. Here the CDR3 reads CASSKGGGRTGELFF. The CDR3 DNA reads as TGTGCCAGTAGTAAAGGGGGGGGTCGGACCGGGGAGCTGTTTTTT.

The sample holds many counts of this clonotype. This chain links TRBV19 with TRBJ2-5; 7 bases fit TRBD2. This CDR3 is built from 15 residues. J gave up 0 bases and V 3 bases, and 4 bases lay outside the gene matches. Germline V gives CDR1 LNHDA, CDR2 SQIVND (reference sequence). The CDR3 spells CASSITGGNQETQYF. CDR3 nucleotide sequence: TGTGCCAGTAGTATCACGGGGGGAAACCAAGAGACCCAGTACTTC.

This clonotype was seen repeatedly, ten times or more. The chain joins TRBV19 to TRBJ2-3, with D perhaps matching TRBD2 (5 bases). This CDR3 has 12 residues. Deletions cut 8 bases from V and 3 bases from J, with 9 bases between. Germline V gene sequence: CDR1 LNHDA, CDR2 SQIVND (reference sequence). This chain's CDR3 is CASVGDTDTQYF. CDR3 DNA sequence: TGTGCCAGTGTCGGGGATACAGATACGCAGTATTTT. Using reference TRBV19 and TRBJ2-3 for the parts outside the CDR3, the full variable domain is DGGITQSPKYLFRKEGQNVTLSCEQNLNHDAMYWYRQDPGQGLRLIYYSQIVNDFQKGDIAEGYSVSREKKESFPLTVTSAQKNPTAFYLCASVGDTDTQYFGPGTRLTVL.

The chain uses TRBV15 and TRBJ2-5, with D unclear. Trimming pared 0 bases from V and 1 base from J, leaving 3 bases between. The CDR3 has 13 residues. Looked up from germline, CDR1 is LNHNV and CDR2 is YYDKDF (reference sequence). CDR3 DNA sequence: TGTGCCACCAGCAGAGACGGCCAAGAGACCCAGTACTTC. This sequence encodes CATSRDGQETQYF.

V and J are TRBV6-5 and TRBJ1-4; unclear D gene. V dropped 0 bases and J dropped 5 bases, with 7 bases sitting between them. This CDR3 is 14 amino acids long. Germline V CDR1 and CDR2: MNHEY, SVGAGI. The CDR3 nucleotides read TGTGCCAGCAGTTACTCTCGGCAGAATGAAAAACTGTTTTTT. This encodes CASSYSRQNEKLFF.

This clonotype was counted many times. The rearrangement joins TRBV20-1 to TRBJ2-1; D remains unclear. Between the trimmed V and J ends, which lost 2 bases and 8 bases, there was a span of 7 bases. CDR1 is DFQATT and CDR2 is SNEGSKA in the germline V gene (reference sequence). The CDR3 loop spans 11 amino acids. CDR3 DNA: TGCAGTGCTAGAATCCTCGATGAGCAGTTCTTC. It specifies CSARILDEQFF.

This clonotype has ten or more counts. V and J are TRBV6-1 and TRBJ2-7; the D gene is possibly TRBD1 (6 bases). Deletions cut 6 bases from V and 5 bases from J, with 14 bases between. Germline CDR1 and CDR2: MNHNS and SASEGT. The CDR3 is made up of 13 amino acids. The CDR3: CASRAGVVHEQYF. CDR3 DNA: TGTGCCAGCAGAGCAGGGGTAGTCCACGAGCAGTACTTC.

The CDR3 loop reads CASSLGSRATYGYTF. As DNA, the CDR3 is TGTGCCAGCAGCTTAGGCTCCAGGGCGACCTATGGCTACACCTTC. The V and J genes are TRBV7-2 and TRBJ1-2; D is possibly TRBD1 (5 bases). V dropped 1 base and J dropped 4 bases, with 13 bases sitting between them. CDR3 length: 15 amino acids. The V gene's germline CDR1 is SGHTA and CDR2 FQGNSA.

This clonotype was seen many times. The CDR3 protein is CASSSTGGAREQYF. In nucleotides, the CDR3 is TGTGCCAGCAGCTCCACAGGGGGGGCGCGCGAGCAGTACTTC. J is TRBJ2-7 and V is TRBV5-6; possibly TRBD1 for D (8 bases). The length of the CDR3 is 14 residues. V lost 3 bases to trimming and J lost 6 bases, with 16 bases between them. Germline CDR1 and CDR2: SGHDT and YYEEEE.

This CDR3 is CASSPDQETQYF. The CDR3 DNA reads as TGTGCCAGCTCACCGGACCAAGAGACCCAGTACTTC. The chain couples TRBV18 to TRBJ2-5; no clear D. Looked up from germline, CDR1 is KGHSH and CDR2 is LQKENI. CDR3 length: 12 residues. V was clipped by 3 bases and J by 0 bases, with 2 bases between them.

CDR3 DNA sequence: TGTGCCAGCAGTGAACTAGGAGATCAGCAGGAGACCCAGTACTTC. Its protein product is CASSELGDQQETQYF. The chain is built from TRBV2 and TRBJ2-5; D remains ambiguous. The V end was cut by 2 bases, the J end by 5 bases, with 15 bases between. The CDR3 has 15 amino acids. CDR1 and CDR2 (germline): SNHLY, FYNNEI.

The chain recombines TRBV5-1 with TRBJ1-3, with 9 bases aligning to TRBD1. V lost 1 base to trimming and J lost 4 bases; unmatched junction nucleotides: 9. Germline V gene data show CDR1 as SGHRS and CDR2 as YFSETQ. This CDR3 has 17 residues. The CDR3 sequence: CASSLRSGTGFGNTIYF. CDR3 sequence (DNA): TGCGCCAGCAGCTTGAGGAGCGGGACAGGGTTCGGAAACACCATATATTTT.

V usage is TRBV12-3 or TRBV12-4 and J usage is TRBJ1-2, with D perhaps matching TRBD1 (5 bases). The CDR3 runs to 13 residues. V dropped 3 bases and J dropped 11 bases, with 16 bases sitting between them. The CDR3 sequence: CASSLNRVAGYTF. The CDR3 DNA is TGTGCCAGCAGTTTGAACCGGGTTGCAGGGTACACCTTC.

As regards this clonotype: Compared with germline, one end of the junction differs, possibly owing to a read error. The gene calls are TRBV2 and TRBJ2-5; 11 nucleotides agree with TRBD1. CDR1 is SNHLY and CDR2 is FYNNEI in the germline V gene. This CDR3 contains 14 residues. CDR3 in amino acids: CASSERTGGQTQYF. Here the CDR3 DNA reads TGTGCTAGCAGTGAAAGGACAGGGGGCCAGACCCAGTACTTC.

CDR3 bases: TGCGCCAGCAGTGACGGGACTTCGTACTTC. Residues: CASSDGTSYF. The V and J genes are TRBV10-2 and TRBJ2-7, with D possibly TRBD2 on 6 matching bases. The length of the CDR3 is 10 residues. V was pared by 3 bases and J by 12 bases, with 9 bases between. CDR1 and CDR2 from the germline V gene are WSHSY and SAAADI.

The chain links TRBV20-1 to TRBJ1-2; 9 bases are shared with TRBD1. Germline CDR1 and CDR2: DFQATT and SNEGSKA (reference sequence). This CDR3 region has 14 residues. V lost 1 base, J lost 4 bases, and 4 bases stayed unmatched. CDR3 sequence reads: CSARGGQGVYGYTF. The CDR3 region has the DNA TGCAGTGCTAGAGGGGGACAGGGTGTCTATGGCTACACCTTC.

This clonotype was seen many times. The gene calls are TRBV12-3 or TRBV12-4 and TRBJ1-2, with unresolved D. This CDR3 spans 14 amino acids. The germline V and J ends were trimmed by 6 bases and 6 bases, with 17 bases remaining between them. The CDR3 is CASSPAKRGDGYTF. In DNA form, the CDR3 reads TGTGCCAGCAGCCCGGCGAAACGGGGAGATGGCTACACCTTC.

This chain joins TRBV2 and TRBJ2-7; possible D gene TRBD1, 6 bases. V was trimmed by 6 bases and J by 2 bases, leaving 14 bases between them. CDR1 SNHLY and CDR2 FYNNEI come from the germline V gene. This CDR3 is built from 14 residues. The CDR3 DNA reads as TGTGCCAGCAGCGAGACAGGCGTAACCTACGAGCAGTACTTC. Protein sequence: CASSETGVTYEQYF.

The chain recombines TRBV18 with TRBJ1-2, with TRBD1 as a possible D gene (6 bases). The CDR3 is 15 amino acids. V lost 5 bases and J lost 4, with 17 bases in between. Looked up from germline, CDR1 is KGHSH and CDR2 is LQKENI. In DNA form, the CDR3 reads TGTGCCAGCTCATCTAGCCGGGACAAGATCTATGGCTACACCTTC. This translates into CASSSSRDKIYGYTF.

This clonotype was counted only a few times. The rearrangement uses TRBV6-1 and TRBJ1-2; TRBD1 aligns across 7 bases. From germline, CDR1 is MNHNS and CDR2 SASEGT. J lost 1 base, V lost 5 bases, and 10 bases had no gene match. The CDR3 extends over 16 amino acids. The CDR3 region has the DNA TGTGCCAGCAGTCCAGGGGGTTTCACCATTAACTATGGCTACACCTTC. The encoded protein is CASSPGGFTINYGYTF.

CDR3 sequence reads: CASGLVLAESSYEQYF. The CDR3 DNA reads as TGTGCTAGTGGTTTGGTACTAGCGGAAAGCTCCTACGAGCAGTACTTC. The chain is built from TRBV12-5 and TRBJ2-7; 8 bases align to TRBD2. Germline CDR1 is LGHNT and CDR2 is FRNRAP. Trimming at V came to 0 bases and at J to 0 bases, leaving 4 bases not matched to a gene. The CDR3 consists of 16 residues.

This clonotype came up many times. This rearrangement joins TRBV2 to TRBJ2-7, with 7 bases lining up with TRBD1. CDR3 length: 15 amino acids. Germline values: CDR1 SNHLY, CDR2 FYNNEI. V was clipped by 3 bases and J by 1 base; unmatched bases: 6. The CDR3 nucleotides are TGTGCCAGCAGTGACGGGCCAGGGGGATCCTACGAGCAGTACTTC. Translation gives CASSDGPGGSYEQYF.

The chain carries TRBV5-1 and TRBJ1-1; tentatively, D is TRBD1 (5 bases). The V end was cut by 3 bases, the J end by 11 bases, with 20 bases between. The CDR3 totals 14 residues. The germline CDR1 and CDR2 sequences are SGHRS and YFSETQ. For the CDR3, the DNA is TGCGCCAGCAGCTCGAGTGGGGGACCCGAGAGGGCTTTCTTT. Translation gives CASSSSGGPERAFF.